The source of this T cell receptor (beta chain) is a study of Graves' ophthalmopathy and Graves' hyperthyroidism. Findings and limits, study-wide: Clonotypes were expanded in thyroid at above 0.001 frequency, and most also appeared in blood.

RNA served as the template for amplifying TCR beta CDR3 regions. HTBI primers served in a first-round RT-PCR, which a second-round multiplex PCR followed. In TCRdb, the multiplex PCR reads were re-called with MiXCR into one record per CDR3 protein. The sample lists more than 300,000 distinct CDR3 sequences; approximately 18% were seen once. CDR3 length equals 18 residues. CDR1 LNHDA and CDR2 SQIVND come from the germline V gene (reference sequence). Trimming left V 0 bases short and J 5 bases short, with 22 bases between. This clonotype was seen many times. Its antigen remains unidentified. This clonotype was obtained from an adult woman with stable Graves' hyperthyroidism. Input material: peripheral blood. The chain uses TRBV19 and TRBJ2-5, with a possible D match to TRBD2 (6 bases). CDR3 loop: CASSIDRGKGPGFETQYF. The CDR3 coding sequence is TGTGCCAGTAGTATAGATCGCGGGAAAGGCCCCGGATTCGAGACCCAGTACTTC.